These 2 T cell receptor beta chains originate from one sample sequenced in a study of blood T cell repertoires in COVID-19. Assay: immunoSEQ multiplex PCR; the TCRdb copy retains only in-frame clones and omits some. The sample lists some 400,000 clones, around 89% occurring once. Source material: PBMCs or T cells enriched from blood (not recorded which). The origin of the receptors is a man aged 25 to 45 who had recovered from COVID-19.

The rearrangement uses TRBV7-2 and TRBJ2-7; 9 nucleotides match TRBD2. CDR3 size: 17 residues. Germline V lookup: CDR1 SGHTA, CDR2 FQGNSA. Trimming at V came to 1 base and at J to 6 bases, leaving 13 bases not matched to a gene. The CDR3 coding sequence is TGTGCCAGCAGCTTAGTTTCAGGGAGCGGGAGGCCCATCGAGCAGTACTTC. Amino acids: CASSLVSGSGRPIEQYF.

The chain combines TRBV3-1 (or the pseudogene TRBV3-2) with TRBJ2-3; TRBD2 aligns across 13 bases. Germline CDR1 and CDR2: LGHDT and YNNKEL (reference sequence). This CDR3 is 15 amino acids long. V was pared by 4 bases and J by 6 bases, with 4 bases of the junction left unmatched. Written as DNA, the CDR3 is TGTGCCAGCAGCCTCACTAGCGGGAGGGTGGATACGCAGTATTTT. It is translated as CASSLTSGRVDTQYF.